The 21 T cell receptor beta chains below all came from one sample that was sequenced in a study of blood T cells in healthy people across ages. Through a sample-barcoded 5' primer and a J-beta primer mix, a second PCR was run for about 6 to 12 cycles. In TCRdb, the 5' RACE reads were re-called with MiXCR into one record per CDR3 protein. Seen here are 540,000 or so distinct CDR3 sequences, 25% to 30% observed once, and the top ten hold approximately 17%. The sample was blood. The source of these receptors is a woman between 65 and 79 years old in good health.

V gene TRBV7-9 combines with J gene TRBJ2-1; TRBD2 is a possible D gene (6 bases). Between the trimmed V and J ends, which lost 1 base and 9 bases, there was a span of 19 bases. Germline CDR1 and CDR2: SEHNR and FQNEAQ (reference sequence). The CDR3 extends over 16 amino acids. The CDR3 region has the DNA TGTGCCAGCAGCTTAGATCGGTTTGGCGCCGGGAGTGAGCAGTTCTTC. It translates to CASSLDRFGAGSEQFF.

The gene calls are TRBV27 and TRBJ1-5; 8 nucleotides agree with TRBD1. The CDR3 is made up of 18 amino acids. Germline V gene sequence: CDR1 MNHEY, CDR2 SMNVEV (reference sequence). V trimming: 2 bases; J trimming: 8 bases; junction bases outside the gene matches: 17. As DNA, the CDR3 is TGTGCCAGCAGTTTAGAGTTTCCAGGACAGGGTAGAATGAAGCCCCAGCATTTT. Amino acids: CASSLEFPGQGRMKPQHF.

J is TRBJ1-1 and V is TRBV5-1, with D perhaps TRBD1 (6 bases). V was clipped by 6 bases and J by 3 bases, with 15 bases between them. The germline V gene encodes CDR1 SGHRS and CDR2 YFSETQ. The CDR3 runs 14 residues. The CDR3 here is CASTAATGYTEAFF. CDR3 bases: TGCGCCAGCACCGCCGCAACAGGGTACACTGAAGCTTTCTTT.

This clonotype was picked up a small number of times. V is TRBV9 and J is TRBJ1-2, with D uncertain. In germline, CDR1 is SGDLS, CDR2 YYNGEE. The CDR3 loop spans 13 amino acids. Trimming stripped 4 bases from V and 7 bases from J, with 14 bases between. The CDR3: CASSLSDGGGYTF. CDR3 bases: TGTGCCAGCAGCCTTTCGGACGGCGGTGGCTACACCTTC.

This chain joins TRBV7-2 and TRBJ2-1; 9 nucleotides agree with TRBD1. The CDR3 length is 16 residues. The V and J ends lost 7 bases and 2 bases, in that order; junction bases with no gene match: 9. Germline V gene sequence: CDR1 SGHTA, CDR2 FQGNSA. The CDR3 sequence is CASTASWTGAYNEQFF. The CDR3 DNA is TGTGCCAGCACCGCATCCTGGACAGGGGCCTACAATGAGCAGTTCTTC.

The chain employs TRBV4-3 and TRBJ1-3, with 7 positions matching TRBD1. Germline CDR1 and CDR2: LGHNA and YSLEER. V lost 3 bases, J lost 0 bases, and 8 bases stayed unmatched. The CDR3 runs to 17 residues. The CDR3 nucleotides read TGCGCCAGCAGCCAGACGGGACAGCTATACTCTGGAAACACCATATATTTT. Translated: CASSQTGQLYSGNTIYF.

The CDR3 sequence is CASSLAGVSSYNEQFF. DNA of the CDR3: TGTGCCAGCAGCTTAGCCGGAGTAAGCTCCTACAATGAGCAGTTCTTC. The chain uses TRBV7-2 and TRBJ2-1; D is unresolved. Germline-derived CDR1 and CDR2 are SGHTA and FQGNSA. The CDR3 length is 16 residues. Trimming removed 0 bases from V and 0 bases from J, with 9 bases in between. Filled out from reference TRBV7-2 and TRBJ2-1, the complete variable domain reads GAGVSQSPSNKVTEKGKDVELRCDPISGHTALYWYRQSLGQGLEFLIYFQGNSAPDKSGLPSDRFSAERTGGSVSTLTIQRTQQEDSAVYLCASSLAGVSSYNEQFFGPGTRLTVL.

This clonotype was detected a few times. The chain recombines TRBV5-1 with TRBJ2-2, with TRBD1 identical over 8 bases. The CDR3 is 15 amino acids. Germline CDR1 SGHRS, CDR2 YFSETQ. V gave up 7 bases and J gave up 0 bases; unmatched junction bases: 5. The CDR3 spells CASSRTGTNTGELFF. The CDR3 bases are TGCGCCAGCTCCCGGACAGGGACGAACACCGGGGAGCTGTTTTTT.

This clonotype was found a few times. This rearrangement joins TRBV10-3 to TRBJ1-2; TRBD1 matches at 7 bases. Germline-derived CDR1 and CDR2 are ENHRY and SYGVKD. The CDR3 runs 13 residues. The ends lost 4 bases at V and 12 bases at J; junction bases unmatched: 11. The CDR3 loop reads CAISGQGRDGHTF. DNA of the CDR3: TGTGCCATCAGTGGACAGGGCCGGGACGGCCACACCTTC.

This clonotype was found a few times. The chain is built from TRBV20-1 and TRBJ2-5; maybe TRBD2 (7 bases). Germline loops: CDR1 DFQATT, CDR2 SNEGSKA (reference sequence). Trimming cost V 0 bases and J 7 bases, with 18 bases left between them. The CDR3 is made up of 15 amino acids. The CDR3 here is CSARESSGGLGTQYF. CDR3 bases: TGCAGTGCTAGAGAATCTTCGGGGGGCCTAGGGACCCAGTACTTC.

This clonotype was seen a few times. This chain uses TRBV18 with TRBJ2-2; unclear D gene. Germline CDR1 and CDR2: KGHSH and LQKENI. This CDR3 spans 12 amino acids. Trimming removed 3 bases at V and 9 bases at J, with 8 bases between. This chain's CDR3 is CASSPETWELFF. DNA for the CDR3: TGTGCCAGCTCACCGGAGACATGGGAGCTGTTTTTT.

V and J are TRBV6-2 or TRBV6-3 and TRBJ2-3; 13 bases are a match to TRBD2. With 1 base clipped from V and 8 bases from J, the junction kept 9 bases outside the gene matches. The CDR3 is 17 residues long. CDR1 is MNHEY, CDR2 SVGEGT, per germline. As DNA, the CDR3 is TGTGCCAGCAGTTACTACCGGACTAGCGGGGGAAGGGGTACGCAGTATTTT. Protein: CASSYYRTSGGRGTQYF.

This clonotype was observed a few times. The genes are TRBV10-3 and TRBJ1-2; 7 bases are a match to TRBD1. The CDR3 loop spans 12 amino acids. J was trimmed by 11 bases and V by 6 bases; bases with no gene match: 9. Germline V gives CDR1 ENHRY, CDR2 SYGVKD. In DNA, the CDR3 is TGTGCCATCAGCTCCGACAGGGCGGGATACACCTTC. Its translation: CAISSDRAGYTF.

This clonotype was recorded a few times. The chain combines TRBV4-3 with TRBJ1-3, with no clear D. With 0 bases removed from V and 0 bases from J, the gap between germline ends came to 15 bases. From germline, CDR1 is LGHNA and CDR2 YSLEER. The length of the CDR3 is 18 residues. The CDR3 coding sequence is TGCGCCAGCAGCCAAGATAGAACAACCGGGCGCTCTGGAAACACCATATATTTT. It yields the protein CASSQDRTTGRSGNTIYF.

This clonotype was found a few times. The CDR3 bases are TGTGCCAGCAGCCTTCGGACTAGATCGGATACGCAGTATTTT. Translation gives CASSLRTRSDTQYF. This chain connects TRBV7-2 to TRBJ2-3; 7 nucleotides match TRBD2. Germline CDR1 SGHTA, CDR2 FQGNSA. V shed 5 bases and J 6 bases; nucleotides not matched to a gene: 8. There are 14 residues in the CDR3.

The genes are TRBV27 and TRBJ1-2; 7 nucleotides align to TRBD1. J lost 4 bases, V lost 6 bases, and 2 bases had no gene match. This CDR3 region has 12 residues. Germline lookup yields CDR1 MNHEY and CDR2 SMNVEV (reference sequence). This chain's CDR3 is CASRDRFYGYTF. DNA for the CDR3: TGTGCCAGCAGGGACAGGTTCTATGGCTACACCTTC.

This clonotype has more than one count but fewer than ten. This chain links TRBV10-3 with TRBJ2-3; 13 bases line up with TRBD2. The CDR3 runs to 15 residues. Germline V CDR1 and CDR2: ENHRY, SYGVKD. The V segment lost 5 bases and the J segment 5 bases; nucleotides outside the gene matches: 4. The CDR3 protein is CAISSLAGGQDTQYF. The CDR3, as DNA: TGTGCCATCAGTTCACTAGCGGGGGGGCAAGATACGCAGTATTTT.

This clonotype has a handful of counts. The rearrangement joins TRBV18 to TRBJ2-3; 7 nucleotides match TRBD2. Germline V gene lookup returns CDR1 KGHSH and CDR2 LQKENI. The CDR3 extends over 14 amino acids. V gave up 4 bases and J gave up 4 bases; unmatched junction bases: 5. CDR3 DNA sequence: TGTGCCAGCTCACAGTACCGGGGGGCAGATACGCAGTATTTT. Its translation: CASSQYRGADTQYF.

V gene TRBV7-9 combines with J gene TRBJ2-3; TRBD1 aligns across 8 bases. The CDR3 contains 18 residues. V lost 3 bases to trimming and J lost 2 bases; unmatched junction nucleotides: 13. Germline V gene data show CDR1 as SEHNR and CDR2 as FQNEAQ (reference sequence). CDR3 amino acids: CASSFSRGQSLTTDTQYF. The CDR3 DNA reads TGTGCCAGCAGCTTCTCCAGGGGGCAATCTCTAACCACAGATACGCAGTATTTT.

The table lists this clonotype with many counts. CDR3 nucleotides: TGTGCCACCAGTGACCCCGGGACAGGGCTGACAGATACGCAGTATTTT. Its translation: CATSDPGTGLTDTQYF. The rearrangement joins TRBV24-1 to TRBJ2-3; the match to TRBD1 covers 9 bases. The CDR3 covers 16 residues. With 4 bases clipped from V and 3 bases from J, the junction kept 7 bases outside the gene matches. Germline V gene data show CDR1 as KGHDR and CDR2 as SFDVKD.

The table lists this clonotype with a few counts. This sequence joins TRBV7-2 and TRBJ1-4, with 7 nucleotides matching TRBD1. There are 14 residues in the CDR3. The J segment lost 7 bases and the V segment lost 3 bases, leaving 5 bases of the junction unmatched. Germline CDR1 SGHTA, CDR2 FQGNSA. CDR3 region: CASSFHGQAEKLFF. CDR3 bases: TGTGCCAGCAGCTTCCACGGACAGGCTGAAAAACTGTTTTTT. The full variable domain, with the rest looked up from reference TRBV7-2 and TRBJ1-4, is GAGVSQSPSNKVTEKGKDVELRCDPISGHTALYWYRQSLGQGLEFLIYFQGNSAPDKSGLPSDRFSAERTGGSVSTLTIQRTQQEDSAVYLCASSFHGQAEKLFFGSGTQLSVL.